What follows is one TCR beta chain and its context. As processed by the authors: Nucleated cell counts were estimated from reference gene primer amplification. Here immunoSEQ multiplex PCR was the method, and the copy in TCRdb shows in-frame clones only, minus some. From that table come the V and J calls and clone size; the DNA was used to work out D and trimming. Among roughly 260,000 clones listed, less than 90% were seen once. These data belong to a study of blood T cell repertoires in COVID-19. The wider study: Samples representing acute and convalescent COVID-19 were sourced from the United States, Italy and Spain. PBMCs, B-cell-depleted T cells, or T cells were the source of the cDNA or gDNA that made up the material.

After removal of 0 bases from V and 0 bases from J, the junction contained 4 bases not matched to a gene. Germline loops: CDR1 SQVTM, CDR2 ANQGSEA. The CDR3 totals 16 residues. The sequence derives from a man aged 60-69 years who had recovered from COVID-19. This chain uses TRBV29-1 with TRBJ2-1; 8 bases are shared with TRBD2. The sequencing input was peripheral blood. CDR3 nucleotides: TGCAGCGTTGAAGATTTAGCGGGGTCCTCCTACAATGAGCAGTTCTTC. It is translated as CSVEDLAGSSYNEQFF.